This T cell receptor beta chain came from a study of yellow fever vaccine responses in identical twins. Regarding this clonotype: Antigen unknown.

Whole-study results and caveats: Twins' T cell vaccine responses reportedly looked partly convergent, partly personalized.

This CDR3 is built from 13 residues. Trimming removed 2 bases at V and 6 bases at J, with 9 bases between. CDR1 and CDR2 from the germline V gene are SGHTA and FQGTGA. MiXCR, run by TCRdb on the RT-PCR reads, gives a single entry per CDR3 protein. Among over 2,500 distinct CDR3 sequences, approximately 90% were seen once, and the ten largest hold around 2.1%. The chain recombines TRBV7-3 with TRBJ2-3; no definite D call. This TCR came from a young woman who received the yellow fever vaccine. Source: T cells from blood (PBMCs), unsorted or a sorted subset (not recorded which), taken before or after yellow fever vaccination (not recorded which). The CDR3 protein is CASSLRLSDTQYF. The CDR3, as DNA: TGTGCCAGCAGCTTACGGCTATCGGATACGCAGTATTTT.